This entry lists 27 T cell receptor beta chains sequenced from one sample in a study of T cells in Graves' hyperthyroidism and ophthalmopathy. Researchers amplified the TCR beta CDR3 regions from RNA transcripts. RT-PCR in the first round (using the HTBI primer set) targeted the TCR CDR3. MiXCR was run by TCRdb on the multiplex PCR reads, yielding one entry per CDR3 protein. The repertoire has about 640,000 distinct CDR3 sequences, about 20% of them found once; the top ten carry about 34%. The specimen sequenced was blood. The receptors were gathered from a man aged 30 to 45 with Graves' ophthalmopathy.

This clonotype was detected a few times. CDR3: CSASGDKETQYF. The CDR3 nucleotides are TGCAGTGCTAGTGGGGACAAAGAGACCCAGTACTTC. This chain joins TRBV20-1 and TRBJ2-5; D is possibly TRBD1 (6 bases). CDR1 and CDR2 from the germline V gene are DFQATT and SNEGSKA (reference sequence). Trimming left V 3 bases short and J 3 bases short, with 8 bases between. This CDR3 spans 12 amino acids.

This sequence joins TRBV11-3 and TRBJ2-4, with D possibly being TRBD2 (6 bases). V was pared by 5 bases and J by 11 bases, with 19 bases between. The CDR3 covers 14 residues. The V gene's germline CDR1 is SGHNT and CDR2 YENEEA. The CDR3 loop reads CASSATRAAGVQYF. Here the CDR3 DNA reads TGTGCCAGCAGCGCGACTAGGGCCGCAGGCGTTCAGTACTTC.

There are a few counts of this clonotype. This sequence joins TRBV9 and TRBJ1-3, with D unclear. Deletions cut 0 bases from V and 0 bases from J, with 10 bases between. The CDR3 totals 16 residues. The germline CDR1 and CDR2 sequences are SGDLS and YYNGEE. The CDR3 is CASSVGSHNSGNTIYF. The CDR3 bases are TGTGCCAGCAGCGTAGGAAGCCACAACTCTGGAAACACCATATATTTT.

The V call is TRBV6-5, the J call TRBJ2-3, with TRBD1 as a possible D gene (5 bases). V gave up 0 bases and J gave up 2 bases, with 9 bases separating them. Germline values: CDR1 MNHEY, CDR2 SVGAGI. CDR3 length equals 15 residues. The CDR3 protein is CASSYSIGDTDTQYF. The CDR3 DNA reads as TGTGCCAGCAGTTACTCGATAGGGGACACAGATACGCAGTATTTT.

This clonotype was seen a few times. The chain has TRBV7-6 and TRBJ2-2; possible D gene TRBD2, 6 bases. CDR1 is SGHVS and CDR2 is FNYEAQ in the germline V gene. Trimming cost V 3 bases and J 7 bases, with 15 bases left between them. CDR3 length equals 15 residues. CDR3 loop: CASSLGRGGFGELFF. The CDR3 DNA reads TGTGCCAGCAGCTTGGGGCGGGGAGGTTTCGGGGAGCTGTTTTTT.

In its sample, this clonotype was seen many times. The chain carries TRBV18 and TRBJ1-4; no reliable D call. The CDR3 consists of 15 residues. From germline, CDR1 is KGHSH and CDR2 LQKENI. Trimming left V 3 bases short and J 4 bases short, with 12 bases between. The CDR3 loop reads CASSPRAHLNEKLFF. CDR3 DNA: TGTGCCAGCTCACCTCGGGCGCACCTTAATGAAAAACTGTTTTTT.

A few counts support this clonotype. The CDR3 nucleotides read TGTGCCAGCAGCCCGCTAGCGGGAGGAGATACGCAGTATTTT. Its translation: CASSPLAGGDTQYF. This chain joins TRBV3-1 and TRBJ2-3; 11 bases line up with TRBD2. The CDR3 runs 14 residues. V trimming: 4 bases; J trimming: 5 bases; junction bases outside the gene matches: 2. Germline V gives CDR1 LGHDT, CDR2 YNNKEL (reference sequence).

This clonotype came up a few times. J is TRBJ2-7 and V is TRBV5-1; maybe TRBD1 (6 bases). Germline-derived CDR1 and CDR2 are SGHRS and YFSETQ. The CDR3 consists of 15 residues. Trimming took off 4 bases at V and 0 bases at J, with 14 bases between the two ends. The CDR3 spells CASSVTGLSSYEQYF. CDR3 DNA: TGCGCCAGCAGCGTTACAGGGTTAAGCTCCTACGAGCAGTACTTC.

The chain links TRBV6-1 to TRBJ2-7; no definite D call. The CDR3 consists of 16 residues. The germline CDR1 and CDR2 sequences are MNHNS and SASEGT. Trimming removed 2 bases from V and 0 bases from J, with 14 bases in between. As DNA, the CDR3 is TGTGCCAGCAGTGAAATGGCCCGAGGAAGCTCCTACGAGCAGTACTTC. Translation gives CASSEMARGSSYEQYF.

This clonotype was observed once. One end of the junction does not line up with germline, which may come from a read error. The V gene is TRBV6-4, the J gene TRBJ2-3, with unresolved D. Germline V CDR1 and CDR2: MRHNA, SNTAGT. There are 13 residues in the CDR3. The CDR3, as DNA: TGTGCCATCAGTGAGTTGGGCACAGATACGCAGTATTTT. It encodes CAISELGTDTQYF.

This clonotype came up a few times. The rearrangement uses TRBV6-5 and TRBJ2-7; D is unclear. The CDR3 runs 13 residues. Germline assignment: CDR1 MNHEY and CDR2 SVGAGI. V was cut by 2 bases and J by 1 base, with 6 bases left in between. CDR3 sequence (DNA): TGTGCCAGCAGTTACCTGGGTTCCTACGAGCAGTACTTC. It translates to CASSYLGSYEQYF.

This clonotype was seen at least ten times. This chain links TRBV12-3 or TRBV12-4 with TRBJ2-5, with TRBD2 identical over 8 bases. V shed 5 bases and J 5 bases; nucleotides not matched to a gene: 7. This CDR3 has 14 residues. CDR3 in amino acids: CASSPGGGLETQYF. CDR3 coding DNA: TGTGCCAGCAGTCCCGGGGGGGGACTGGAGACCCAGTACTTC.

This clonotype was seen repeatedly, ten times or more. V usage is TRBV7-2 and J usage is TRBJ1-2; D is unclear. The CDR3 is made up of 16 amino acids. CDR1 is SGHTA, CDR2 FQGNSA, per germline. The V end lost 6 bases, the J end lost 7 bases, and 24 bases lay between the germline ends. The CDR3 loop is CASRLSTTPGGGGYTF. As DNA, the CDR3 is TGTGCCAGCAGACTTTCAACTACGCCAGGAGGCGGTGGCTACACCTTC.

This clonotype was recorded a few times. A much larger clone sits a single nucleotide away, making a read error possible. The V and J genes are TRBV7-2 and TRBJ2-1, with D tentatively TRBD2 (6 bases). CDR1 is SGHTA and CDR2 is FQGNSA in the germline V gene. The CDR3 has 12 amino acids. This CDR3 reads CASSWGVNEQLF. In nucleotides, the CDR3 is TGTGCCAGCAGCTGGGGGGTCAATGAGCAGCTCTTC. Supplemented by reference TRBV7-2 and TRBJ2-1, the full variable domain reads GAGVSQSPSNKVTEKGKDVELRCDPISGHTALYWYRQSLGQGLEFLIYFQGNSAPDKSGLPSDRFSAERTGGSVSTLTIQRTQQEDSAVYLCASSWGVNEQLFGPGTRLTVL.

This clonotype was picked up a small number of times. The chain recombines TRBV5-1 with TRBJ2-7, with TRBD1 matching 9 bases. The germline V gene encodes CDR1 SGHRS and CDR2 YFSETQ. The CDR3 length is 17 residues. Germline trimming cut 3 bases from V and 3 bases from J; bases unmatched to any gene: 13. This CDR3 reads CASSSPGGQGRFYEQYF. DNA for the CDR3: TGCGCCAGCAGCTCGCCAGGCGGACAGGGGAGGTTCTACGAGCAGTACTTC.

This sequence joins TRBV20-1 and TRBJ2-7; TRBD1 agrees at 7 bases. Trimming removed 6 bases from V and 3 bases from J; junction bases left unmatched: 8. CDR1 and CDR2 from the germline V gene are DFQATT and SNEGSKA (reference sequence). This CDR3 contains 13 residues. CDR3 protein: CSAFDRDDYEQYF. For the CDR3, the DNA is TGCAGTGCCTTCGACAGGGATGACTACGAGCAGTACTTC.

This clonotype is a singleton in its sample. The V call is TRBV2, the J call TRBJ2-1, with 16 positions matching TRBD2. This CDR3 region has 17 residues. Germline-derived CDR1 and CDR2 are SNHLY and FYNNEI. V lost 5 bases, J lost 7 bases, and 8 bases stayed unmatched. CDR3 amino acids: CASSPYGTSGRANEQFF. CDR3 sequence (DNA): TGTGCCAGCAGTCCATATGGGACTAGCGGGAGGGCGAATGAGCAGTTCTTC.

The V gene is TRBV30, the J gene TRBJ2-5; possibly TRBD1 for D (5 bases). This CDR3 is built from 13 residues. With 7 bases removed from V and 5 bases from J, the gap between germline ends came to 17 bases. Germline V gene data show CDR1 as GTSNPN and CDR2 as SVGIG (reference sequence). In nucleotides, the CDR3 is TGTGCCTCACAGTGGCAGGGCCTGGAGACCCAGTACTTC. Translation: CASQWQGLETQYF.

As for this clonotype: An end of the junction differs from the germline gene, which may be a read error. V usage is TRBV6-2 or TRBV6-3 and J usage is TRBJ2-2; possible D gene TRBD1, 5 bases. The last part of the DNA fits TRBJ1-1 better; the J call may be wrong. The CDR3 sequence is 13 residues long. Germline V CDR1 and CDR2: MNHEY, SVGEGT. Here the CDR3 DNA reads TGTGCCACCAGTTACCCCCTAGGTGGGGGAGCTTTCTTT. It encodes CATSYPLGGGAFF.

Ten or more counts support this clonotype. The CDR3 spells CASSLGPNSYNEQFF. CDR3 DNA sequence: TGTGCCAGCAGCTTAGGGCCAAACTCCTACAATGAGCAGTTCTTC. The chain carries TRBV11-2 and TRBJ2-1; D unresolved. Germline CDR1 SGHAT, CDR2 FQNNGV. Trimming left V 1 base short and J 0 bases short, with 7 bases between. The CDR3 length is 15 residues.

The rearrangement joins TRBV20-1 to TRBJ2-7; TRBD2 matches at 8 bases. Trimming removed 3 bases from V and 0 bases from J; junction bases left unmatched: 10. This CDR3 is built from 16 residues. Germline CDR1 reads DFQATT; CDR2 reads SNEGSKA (reference sequence). The CDR3: CSARSSGRGSSYEQYF. The CDR3 DNA reads as TGCAGTGCTAGGTCCAGCGGGAGAGGGTCCTCCTACGAGCAGTACTTC.

This clonotype turned up a few times. The V gene is TRBV28, the J gene TRBJ2-3; 13 positions agree with TRBD2. The CDR3 runs 16 residues. The V and J ends lost 4 bases and 4 bases, in that order; junction bases with no gene match: 5. CDR1 MDHEN and CDR2 SYDVKM come from the germline V gene. CDR3: CASSYGLAGDSDTQYF. DNA for the CDR3: TGTGCCAGCAGTTACGGACTAGCGGGAGATTCAGATACGCAGTATTTT.

CDR3 nucleotide sequence: TGCGCCAGCGTAGGGTCTGATACGCAGTATTTT. Its translation: CASVGSDTQYF. This sequence joins TRBV10-2 and TRBJ2-3; D gene uncertain. The V gene lost 8 bases and the J gene lost 6 bases, with 9 bases spanning the gap. The CDR3 extends over 11 amino acids. Germline V lookup: CDR1 WSHSY, CDR2 SAAADI.

The chain is built from TRBV6-1 and TRBJ2-1, with a possible D match to TRBD1 (5 bases). Trimming shortened V by 4 bases and J by 4 bases, and 11 bases separated the two germline ends. The CDR3 is 14 amino acids. The germline V gene has CDR1 MNHNS and CDR2 SASEGT. CDR3 protein: CASSVQESYNEQFF. CDR3 nucleotides: TGTGCCAGCAGTGTACAGGAGTCTTACAATGAGCAGTTCTTC.

V usage is TRBV27 and J usage is TRBJ2-7; 8 bases agree with TRBD2. Germline loops: CDR1 MNHEY, CDR2 SMNVEV (reference sequence). The CDR3 has 11 amino acids. CDR3 sequence: CGSGNHLEQYF. CDR3 DNA: TGTGGTAGCGGGAATCACCTCGAGCAGTACTTC.

This clonotype was counted ten times or more. V and J are TRBV28 and TRBJ1-2; weak D call: TRBD1 (5 bases). Germline V gene sequence: CDR1 MDHEN, CDR2 SYDVKM. CDR3 size: 13 residues. Between the trimmed V and J ends, which lost 6 bases and 6 bases, there was a span of 14 bases. The CDR3 nucleotides read TGTGCCAGCAGGGCCGGGACGGCGGATGGCTACACCTTC. It specifies CASRAGTADGYTF.

This clonotype was seen a handful of times. The rearrangement uses TRBV7-9 and TRBJ2-7; TRBD1 agrees at 12 bases. The CDR3 loop spans 14 amino acids. Germline assignment: CDR1 SEHNR and CDR2 FQNEAQ (reference sequence). V dropped 4 bases and J dropped 6; count of bases not matched to a gene: 4. CDR3 in amino acids: CASSSGTGGGEQYF. The CDR3, as DNA: TGTGCCAGCAGCTCTGGGACAGGGGGCGGCGAGCAGTACTTC.